This passage covers 32 T cell receptor beta chains from one sample sequenced in a study of T cells in Graves' hyperthyroidism and ophthalmopathy. Amplification of TCR beta CDR3 regions used RNA as the template. An initial round of RT-PCR targeting the TCR CDR3 relied on the HTBI primer set. From the multiplex PCR reads, TCRdb called clonotypes with MiXCR, one entry per CDR3 protein. The profile covers under 500,000 distinct CDR3 sequences, with 11% to 15% appearing a single time and approximately 29% taken by the ten largest. Sequencing was done on a sample of blood. These receptors all come from a man between 45 and 60 years old with Graves' ophthalmopathy.

The J gene is TRBJ1-3, the V gene TRBV6-1; TRBD1 matches at 9 bases. With 6 bases clipped from V and 4 bases from J, the junction kept 7 bases outside the gene matches. The CDR3 contains 15 residues. CDR1 MNHNS and CDR2 SASEGT come from the germline V gene. Here the CDR3 reads CASSKQGAYGNTIYF. DNA for the CDR3: TGTGCCAGCAGCAAACAGGGGGCTTACGGAAACACCATATATTTT.

The rearrangement joins TRBV10-3 to TRBJ2-3; 14 bases fit TRBD2. The CDR3 covers 16 residues. CDR1 and CDR2 (germline): ENHRY, SYGVKD. Trimming at V came to 6 bases and at J to 2 bases, leaving 4 bases not matched to a gene. The CDR3 here is CAISGLAGGPTDTQYF. CDR3 DNA: TGTGCCATCAGCGGACTAGCGGGAGGACCCACAGATACGCAGTATTTT.

J is TRBJ2-2 and V is TRBV29-1; TRBD2 aligns across 10 bases. The germline V gene encodes CDR1 SQVTM and CDR2 ANQGSEA. CDR3 length equals 16 residues. Trimming at V came to 5 bases and at J to 6 bases, leaving 12 bases not matched to a gene. This chain's CDR3 is CSVQRTSGHTAGELFF. CDR3 DNA sequence: TGCAGCGTTCAGAGGACTAGCGGCCATACCGCCGGGGAGCTGTTTTTT.

This clonotype was detected ten times or more. The rearrangement uses TRBV30 and TRBJ1-2; TRBD1 aligns across 7 bases. Germline V gene sequence: CDR1 GTSNPN, CDR2 SVGIG (reference sequence). Losses at the gene ends were 5 bases for V and 5 bases for J; bases not matched to a gene: 8. This CDR3 region has 13 residues. CDR3 sequence: CAWSPTGNYGYTF. CDR3 in DNA: TGTGCCTGGTCCCCGACAGGGAATTATGGCTACACCTTC.

V is TRBV6-6 and J is TRBJ2-3, with D unresolved. Germline V gene lookup returns CDR1 MNHNY and CDR2 SVGAGI (reference sequence). The length of the CDR3 is 16 residues. With 5 bases removed from V and 0 bases from J, the gap between germline ends came to 15 bases. The CDR3, as DNA: TGTGCCAGCAGTCACCACGGACCTGCTAGCACAGATACGCAGTATTTT. Translation gives CASSHHGPASTDTQYF.

This clonotype was picked up a small number of times. This chain uses TRBV5-1 with TRBJ2-1; no clear D. Trimming removed 4 bases from V and 9 bases from J, with 8 bases in between. The CDR3 has 11 residues. Germline loops: CDR1 SGHRS, CDR2 YFSETQ. In DNA form, the CDR3 reads TGCGCCAGCAGCACGCAACGTGAGCAGTTCTTC. Translation: CASSTQREQFF.

There are a few counts of this clonotype. The chain employs TRBV6-5 and TRBJ2-7; 9 bases map to TRBD2. This CDR3 has 17 amino acids. V gave up 2 bases and J gave up 1 base; unmatched junction bases: 9. Germline loops: CDR1 MNHEY, CDR2 SVGAGI. This CDR3 reads CASSYRLKLAGSYEQYF. In DNA, the CDR3 is TGTGCCAGCAGTTACCGCCTAAAACTAGCGGGTTCCTACGAGCAGTACTTC.

V and J are TRBV4-1 and TRBJ2-2; tentatively, D is TRBD2 (6 bases). With 3 bases removed from V and 3 bases from J, the gap between germline ends came to 14 bases. The CDR3 has 16 amino acids. CDR1 and CDR2 from the germline V gene are MGHRA and YSYEKL. CDR3 sequence reads: CASSQYFASDTGELFF. In nucleotides, the CDR3 is TGCGCCAGCAGCCAGTATTTTGCTAGCGACACCGGGGAGCTGTTTTTT.

This clonotype has ten or more counts. The V gene is TRBV7-9, the J gene TRBJ2-7; D might be TRBD2 (6 bases). V lost 5 bases and J 2 bases, leaving 13 bases between the germline ends. The CDR3 consists of 14 residues. Germline lookup yields CDR1 SEHNR and CDR2 FQNEAQ (reference sequence). The CDR3 DNA is TGTGCCAGCAGCAGAGGGACGGGAGCCTACGAGCAGTACTTC. Encoded protein: CASSRGTGAYEQYF.

This clonotype was picked up many times. The chain links TRBV7-8 to TRBJ2-5; D remains ambiguous. CDR1 is SGHVS and CDR2 is FQNEAQ in the germline V gene. The germline V and J ends were trimmed by 3 bases and 2 bases, with 7 bases remaining between them. This CDR3 has 13 amino acids. The CDR3 loop is CASSLYLQETQYF. CDR3 nucleotides: TGTGCCAGCAGCTTGTACTTGCAAGAGACCCAGTACTTC.

This clonotype was observed at least ten times. CDR3 in amino acids: CASSFGDSSYNEQFF. CDR3 bases: TGTGCCAGCAGTTTCGGGGACAGCTCCTACAATGAGCAGTTCTTC. The chain combines TRBV12-3 or TRBV12-4 with TRBJ2-1; 7 nucleotides align to TRBD1. V was pared by 3 bases and J by 0 bases, with 2 bases of the junction left unmatched. The CDR3 consists of 15 residues.

This clonotype has only a few counts. The V call is TRBV10-2, the J call TRBJ1-4; D remains ambiguous. Trimming removed 4 bases at V and 0 bases at J, with 3 bases between. The germline gives CDR1 WSHSY, CDR2 SAAADI. The CDR3 consists of 13 residues. The CDR3 nucleotides are TGCGCCAGCAGTGGAACAACTAATGAAAAACTGTTTTTT. Translating gives CASSGTTNEKLFF.

This clonotype was recorded many times. This chain uses TRBV28 with TRBJ2-2; TRBD2 matches 8 bases. V gave up 5 bases and J gave up 5 bases; unmatched junction bases: 10. Germline V gives CDR1 MDHEN, CDR2 SYDVKM. CDR3 size: 16 residues. In nucleotides, the CDR3 is TGTGCCAGCAGTCCGCTTGTCACTAGCGGAACCGGGGAGCTGTTTTTT. Its protein is CASSPLVTSGTGELFF. The full variable domain, rest sourced from reference TRBV28 and TRBJ2-2, is DVKVTQSSRYLVKRTGEKVFLECVQDMDHENMFWYRQDPGLGLRLIYFSYDVKMKEKGDIPEGYSVSREKKERFSLILESASTNQTSMYLCASSPLVTSGTGELFFGEGSRLTVL.

Details on this clonotype: A clone one base away is much larger, so this may be a read error. The chain joins TRBV6-1 to TRBJ2-5; the match to TRBD1 covers 8 bases. This CDR3 comprises 16 residues. Per germline, CDR1 MNHNS and CDR2 SASEGT. The CDR3 reads CAGSEAPGQGQETQYF. The CDR3 DNA reads as TGTGCCGGCAGTGAAGCGCCCGGACAGGGCCAAGAGACCCAGTACTTC.

The table lists this clonotype with a count of one. This chain joins TRBV18 and TRBJ2-4; tentative D call: TRBD2 (6 bases). This CDR3 contains 15 residues. With 3 bases removed from V and 3 bases from J, the gap between germline ends came to 12 bases. From germline, CDR1 is KGHSH and CDR2 LQKENI. In DNA form, the CDR3 reads TGTGCCAGCTCACCCGGGACTGGACACAAAAACATTCAGTACTTC. Translated, it gives CASSPGTGHKNIQYF.

In its sample, this clonotype was seen many times. The chain uses TRBV4-1 and TRBJ2-3; a possible D gene is TRBD2 (6 bases). The V end was cut by 0 bases, the J end by 3 bases, with 10 bases between. There are 15 residues in the CDR3. Per the germline V gene, CDR1 is MGHRA and CDR2 is YSYEKL. The CDR3 coding sequence is TGCGCCAGCAGCCAAGATATGGGACTGACAGATACGCAGTATTTT. It encodes CASSQDMGLTDTQYF.

There are many counts of this clonotype. V is TRBV3-1 and J is TRBJ2-3; D ambiguous. The CDR3 is made up of 15 amino acids. Germline lookup yields CDR1 LGHDT and CDR2 YNNKEL (reference sequence). The V end was cut by 1 base, the J end by 6 bases, with 14 bases between. The CDR3 sequence: CASSQVPGRSDTQYF. In nucleotides, the CDR3 is TGTGCCAGCAGCCAAGTGCCCGGTCGGTCGGATACGCAGTATTTT.

This clonotype turned up a few times. The CDR3 sequence is CASTGAPGELFF. The CDR3 coding sequence is TGTGCCAGCACCGGCGCCCCCGGGGAGCTGTTTTTT. The V call is TRBV11-2, the J call TRBJ2-2; D not certain. The CDR3 consists of 12 residues. Germline CDR1 SGHAT, CDR2 FQNNGV. V gave up 7 bases and J gave up 6 bases, with 9 bases separating them.

The chain uses TRBV7-2 and TRBJ2-5; D may be TRBD1 (6 bases). This CDR3 comprises 14 residues. CDR1 and CDR2 from the germline V gene are SGHTA and FQGNSA. Trimming stripped 2 bases from V and 0 bases from J, with 7 bases between. The CDR3, as DNA: TGTGCCAGCAGCTTAAACAGGGACCAAGAGACCCAGTACTTC. Its protein is CASSLNRDQETQYF.

A few counts support this clonotype. The J gene is TRBJ1-1, the V gene TRBV2; D remains ambiguous. V lost 6 bases and J 2 bases, leaving 22 bases between the germline ends. This CDR3 comprises 17 residues. Looked up from germline, CDR1 is SNHLY and CDR2 is FYNNEI. CDR3 DNA: TGTGCCAGCAGCGTTCGGCAGGACGTAGCTAGCAACACTGAAGCTTTCTTT. Translating it yields CASSVRQDVASNTEAFF.

The table lists this clonotype with a few counts. The rearrangement links TRBV7-9 to TRBJ2-7; 9 bases align to TRBD2. This CDR3 comprises 16 residues. Trimming cost V 6 bases and J 4 bases; bases outside gene matches: 13. In germline, CDR1 is SEHNR, CDR2 FQNEAQ (reference sequence). CDR3 bases: TGTGCCAGCAGAAACGGAGGGGCTAGCGGGAAATACGAGCAGTACTTC. Residues: CASRNGGASGKYEQYF.

The table lists this clonotype with many counts. This chain connects TRBV2 to TRBJ2-5; D remains ambiguous. Trimming removed 3 bases from V and 1 base from J, with 12 bases in between. The V gene's germline CDR1 is SNHLY and CDR2 FYNNEI. The CDR3 is 15 amino acids. CDR3 region: CASSDSSHFQETQYF. The CDR3 nucleotides are TGTGCCAGCAGTGACTCGAGCCACTTCCAAGAGACCCAGTACTTC.

In this sample, this clonotype turned up a few times. The chain combines TRBV30 with TRBJ2-2; D is uncertain. The length of the CDR3 is 13 residues. Germline assignment: CDR1 GTSNPN and CDR2 SVGIG (reference sequence). V gave up 0 bases and J gave up 7 bases, with 9 bases separating them. CDR3 bases: TGTGCCTGGAGTGTACGTGTTGGCGGGGAGCTGTTTTTT. It translates to CAWSVRVGGELFF.

A few counts support this clonotype. The V gene is TRBV9, the J gene TRBJ1-4; the D is unclear. The CDR3 extends over 13 amino acids. V lost 0 bases and J lost 8, with 8 bases in between. CDR1 and CDR2 (germline): SGDLS, YYNGEE. The CDR3 DNA reads as TGTGCCAGCAGCGTAGATGCAGAAGAAAAACTGTTTTTT. It yields the protein CASSVDAEEKLFF.

The table lists this clonotype with a count of one. This chain joins TRBV5-4 and TRBJ2-7; TRBD2 agrees at 12 bases. The ends lost 3 bases at V and 0 bases at J; junction bases unmatched: 1. The CDR3 contains 15 residues. Germline V gives CDR1 SGHNT, CDR2 YYREEE (reference sequence). In nucleotides, the CDR3 is TGTGCCAGCAGCTCTAGCGGGAGGGACTCCTACGAGCAGTACTTC. Its translation: CASSSSGRDSYEQYF.

This clonotype has at least ten counts. The chain joins TRBV24-1 to TRBJ2-1, with 11 nucleotides matching TRBD2. The CDR3 covers 17 residues. CDR1 is KGHDR, CDR2 SFDVKD, per germline. V was clipped by 5 bases and J by 7 bases; unmatched bases: 12. The CDR3 region is CATSGTSGRSIKNEQFF. DNA for the CDR3: TGTGCCACCAGTGGAACTAGCGGGAGAAGTATTAAGAATGAGCAGTTCTTC.

In this sample, this clonotype turned up many times. DNA of the CDR3: TGTGCCAGCAGTTCGGGGGGGGCGGGAGTGAGGGAGACCCAGTACTTC. Protein product: CASSSGGAGVRETQYF. The rearrangement joins TRBV27 to TRBJ2-5; 8 bases agree with TRBD2. Per germline, CDR1 MNHEY and CDR2 SMNVEV (reference sequence). V was pared by 4 bases and J by 5 bases, with 12 bases of the junction left unmatched. The CDR3 loop spans 16 amino acids.

This clonotype was observed a handful of times. This chain uses TRBV3-1 with TRBJ1-6; D possibly corresponds to TRBD1 (5 bases). CDR3 length: 15 amino acids. V lost 2 bases and J 9 bases, leaving 14 bases between the germline ends. Germline values: CDR1 LGHDT, CDR2 YNNKEL (reference sequence). CDR3 bases: TGTGCCAGCAGCCAAACCGACGGGGGAGGTTCACCCCTCCACTTT. It yields the protein CASSQTDGGGSPLHF. Based on the CDR3 plus reference TRBV3-1 and TRBJ1-6, the full variable domain is DTAVSQTPKYLVTQMGNDKSIKCEQNLGHDTMYWYKQDSKKFLKIMFSYNNKELIINETVPNRFSPKSPDKAHLNLHINSLELGDSAVYFCASSQTDGGGSPLHFGNGTRLTVT.

The table lists this clonotype with many counts. V usage is TRBV15 and J usage is TRBJ2-3; 7 nucleotides align to TRBD1. The CDR3 is 14 amino acids. The germline gives CDR1 LNHNV, CDR2 YYDKDF (reference sequence). V was clipped by 5 bases and J by 2 bases; unmatched bases: 4. The CDR3 DNA sequence: TGTGCCACCAGCCCGGGACAGCCCACAGATACGCAGTATTTT. It encodes CATSPGQPTDTQYF.

This clonotype was seen ten or more times. The genes are TRBV7-2 and TRBJ1-1, with a weak D call TRBD1 (6 bases). CDR3 size: 13 residues. Germline CDR1 reads SGHTA; CDR2 reads FQGNSA. The V end lost 3 bases, the J end lost 4 bases, and 9 bases lay between the germline ends. The CDR3 DNA reads TGTGCCAGCAGCTTGGGGGCGAGCACTGAAGCTTTCTTT. This gives the protein CASSLGASTEAFF.

This clonotype showed up many times. This sequence joins TRBV20-1 and TRBJ2-3; 7 positions match TRBD1. Trimming cost V 5 bases and J 0 bases; bases outside gene matches: 2. The CDR3 has 13 amino acids. Germline CDR1 and CDR2: DFQATT and SNEGSKA (reference sequence). In DNA, the CDR3 is TGCAGTGCTGGGGGACAGAGCACAGATACGCAGTATTTT. Its translation: CSAGGQSTDTQYF.

The chain has TRBV5-1 and TRBJ1-6, with D perhaps TRBD1 (6 bases). From germline, CDR1 is SGHRS and CDR2 YFSETQ. Trimming stripped 0 bases from V and 7 bases from J, with 11 bases between. The CDR3 consists of 15 residues. For the CDR3, the DNA is TGCGCCAGCAGCTTGGTCCAGGGGCGAAATTCACCCCTCCACTTT. Protein sequence: CASSLVQGRNSPLHF.